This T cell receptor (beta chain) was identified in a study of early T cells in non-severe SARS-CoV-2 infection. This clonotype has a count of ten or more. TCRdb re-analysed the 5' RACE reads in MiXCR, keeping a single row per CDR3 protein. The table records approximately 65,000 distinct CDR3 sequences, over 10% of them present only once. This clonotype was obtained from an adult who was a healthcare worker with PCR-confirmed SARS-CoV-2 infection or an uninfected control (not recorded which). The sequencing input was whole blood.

DNA for the CDR3: TGTGCCAGCAACCAACCGGGACAGGTTTACAATGAGCAGTTCTTC. It translates to CASNQPGQVYNEQFF. This sequence joins TRBV7-9 and TRBJ2-1; TRBD1 matches at 8 bases. Germline CDR1 is SEHNR and CDR2 is FQNEAQ (reference sequence). The CDR3 runs to 15 residues. Trimming took 7 bases from V and 4 from J; bases not matched to a gene: 9.